These 10 T cell receptor beta chains originate from one sample sequenced in a study of T cell clonality in common variable immunodeficiency. Study conclusions and caveats: In common variable immunodeficiency, TCR beta chains reportedly carried fewer deletions and N-nucleotide insertions.

The antigens these receptors bind are not known. Repertoires were generated with immunoSEQ multiplex PCR, while TCRdb's copy carries only in-frame clones and drops some. This sample carries about 26,000 clones, none of them present only once. Input material: peripheral blood mononuclear cells. These receptors were collected from a human donor with common variable immunodeficiency.

This clone was picked up many times. The DNA ends 3 residues before the CDR3 does, and the rest of the CDR3 is filled in from the germline J gene. The gene calls are TRBV29-1 and TRBJ2-1; 12 bases map to TRBD2. Trimming took 7 bases from V and 9 from J; bases not matched to a gene: 10. CDR3 length: 14 residues. Germline values: CDR1 SQVTM, CDR2 ANQGSEA. CDR3 in amino acids: CSAMTSGSTGEQFF. The CDR3 DNA, read in part, is TGCAGCGCGATGACTAGCGGGAGTACCGGTGAG.

This clone was seen a handful of times. The read falls 3 residues short of the CDR3 end, and the missing part is taken from the germline J gene. This chain joins TRBV19 and TRBJ2-7; 13 bases align to TRBD2. CDR1 is LNHDA, CDR2 SQIVND, per germline (reference sequence). The CDR3 spans 15 residues. With 2 bases clipped from V and 2 bases from J, the junction kept 0 bases outside the gene matches. This chain's CDR3 is CASSITSGRAYEQYF. The CDR3 bases that were read are TGTGCCAGTAGTATAACTAGCGGGAGGGCCTACGAG.

Ten or more counts support this clone. The observed sequence ends 3 residues before the CDR3 terminus, with the missing tail filled in from the germline J gene. This chain links TRBV5-1 with TRBJ2-7; D is possibly TRBD2 (6 bases). V lost 0 bases and J lost 4, with 14 bases in between. The CDR3 extends over 15 amino acids. In germline, CDR1 is SGHRS, CDR2 YFSETQ. The CDR3 spells CASSLEGGILYEQYF. The covered CDR3 bases are TGCGCCAGCAGCTTGGAGGGCGGGATTCTATACGAG.

This clone is medium-sized (0.01 to 0.1%) in the sample. The read comes to an end 3 residues before the CDR3 does, leaving the germline J gene to fill in the end. The chain is built from TRBV29-1 and TRBJ2-2; possibly TRBD2 for D (6 bases). The V end was cut by 2 bases, the J end by 1 base, with 11 bases between. CDR1 is SQVTM and CDR2 is ANQGSEA in the germline V gene. This CDR3 contains 15 residues. CDR3 sequence: CSVETRRGNTGELFF. The sequenced part of the CDR3 DNA is TGCAGCGTTGAAACCAGGCGGGGGAACACCGGGGAG.

This clone was detected ten times or more. The observed sequence ends 3 residues before the CDR3 terminus, with the missing tail filled in from the germline J gene. This rearrangement joins TRBV19 to TRBJ2-2; 9 nucleotides align to TRBD2. Looked up from germline, CDR1 is LNHDA and CDR2 is SQIVND (reference sequence). The CDR3 is 18 residues long. The V segment lost 4 bases and the J segment 5 bases; nucleotides outside the gene matches: 14. The chain's CDR3 is CASSKQGFAGGRTGELFF. CDR3 DNA (partial): TGTGCCAGTAGTAAACAGGGGTTTGCGGGAGGGCGAACCGGGGAG.

This clone was found a few times. The read is 3 residues too short to cover the CDR3 end, so that end is filled in from the germline J gene. The V gene is TRBV19, the J gene TRBJ2-1, with 10 bases matching TRBD2. The germline CDR1 and CDR2 sequences are LNHDA and SQIVND (reference sequence). This CDR3 contains 15 residues. V shed 7 bases, J shed 3 bases, and the junction held 6 bases outside the gene matches. Partial CDR3 DNA: TGTGCCAGTACCATAGCGGGAGGTGGCTACAATGAG. It is translated as CASTIAGGGYNE. The full CDR3 protein is CASTIAGGGYNEQFF.

This clone occurred many times. The CDR3 extends 3 residues past the end of the read, so its final part is completed from the germline J gene. This chain links TRBV5-5 with TRBJ1-2; no clear D. V lost 4 bases to trimming and J lost 3 bases, with 7 bases between them. The CDR3 covers 12 residues. Looked up from germline, CDR1 is SGHKS and CDR2 is YYEKEE (reference sequence). CDR3 bases read: TGTGCCAGCAGCCCCAGTTACTATGGC. This gives the protein CASSPSYYG. The CDR3 in its entirety is CASSPSYYGYTF.

This clone has more than one count but fewer than ten. The CDR3 is cut off 3 residues early in the read; its end comes from the germline J gene. This chain uses TRBV6-1 with TRBJ1-1, with a tentative D call TRBD1 (5 bases). The CDR3 consists of 16 residues. The V end lost 1 base, the J end lost 6 bases, and 18 bases lay between the germline ends. Germline V gene sequence: CDR1 MNHNS, CDR2 SASEGT. CDR3 sequence: CASSEGAGIRVSEAFF. The covered CDR3 bases are TGTGCCAGCAGTGAAGGGGCAGGGATCCGTGTCTCTGAA.

This clone was counted a few times. The read ends 3 residues before the CDR3 terminus; that terminus is restored from the germline J gene. The chain uses TRBV5-1 and TRBJ2-7; tentative D call: TRBD1 (6 bases). CDR1 and CDR2 from the germline V gene are SGHRS and YFSETQ. The CDR3 has 14 residues. Between the trimmed V and J ends, which lost 2 bases and 3 bases, there was a span of 12 bases. Here the CDR3 reads CASSLSQGYYEQYF. The CDR3 bases that were read are TGCGCCAGCAGCTTAAGTCAGGGGTACTACGAG.

This clone is labeled as medium-sized (0.01 to 0.1%). Coverage ceases 3 residues before the CDR3 finishes, and the germline J gene fills in the end. The chain carries TRBV5-1 and TRBJ2-5; 8 nucleotides agree with TRBD2. V lost 1 base and J lost 5; bases outside the gene matches: 7. Germline loops: CDR1 SGHRS, CDR2 YFSETQ. This CDR3 is 15 amino acids long. The CDR3 is CASSLFAGGGETQYF. CDR3 DNA, as far as it was read: TGCGCCAGCAGCTTGTTTGCGGGAGGAGGTGAGACC.